The subject of this entry is one T cell receptor (beta chain). Antigen: not known. This record belongs to a study of shared clonotypes between healthy human individuals. It was CD45RO-negative cells, positively selected for CCR7, that made up naive CD8 cells, with terminally differentiated effector memory CD45RA+ cells excluded. Genomic DNA from each subset was divided evenly over several immunoSEQ plates. Data came from immunoSEQ multiplex PCR; TCRdb stores just in-frame clones and leaves some out. This sample yields 760,000 or so clones, of which about 96% are seen a single time; roughly 0.23% belongs to the top ten. Looked up from germline, CDR1 is SEHNR and CDR2 is FQNEAQ (reference sequence). With 5 bases removed from V and 4 bases from J, the gap between germline ends came to 14 bases. The CDR3 loop spans 15 amino acids. Study-level findings and limits: Enrolling few donors narrowed the genetic and exposure-history diversity that was represented.

Sequenced material: naive CD8+ T cells sorted from blood. The genes are TRBV7-9 and TRBJ1-4; D is unclear. This sequence originates from a man aged 25 to 40 in good health. Here the CDR3 reads CASSPRSAGNEKLFF. In nucleotides, the CDR3 is TGTGCCAGCAGCCCGAGGAGTGCCGGTAATGAAAAACTGTTTTTT. The full variable domain, its missing parts supplied by reference TRBV7-9 and TRBJ1-4, is DTGVSQNPRHKITKRGQNVTFRCDPISEHNRLYWYRQTLGQGPEFLTYFQNEAQLEKSRLLSDRFSAERPKGSFSTLEIQRTEQGDSAMYLCASSPRSAGNEKLFFGSGTQLSVL.